The 19 T cell receptor beta chains presented below share a single source sample, sequenced in a study of shared clonotypes between healthy human individuals. Method: immunoSEQ multiplex PCR; TCRdb's copy keeps in-frame clones and lacks some. The sample lists roughly 2.4 million clones, approximately 95% occurring once. The sequenced sample was naive CD4+ T cells sorted from blood. Subset: CD45RA+ positively selected. The origin of the receptors is a man aged 18 to 30 in good health.

The CDR3 DNA follows: TGTGCCAGCAGCGGGGGGGTTTCTAATTCACCCCTCCACTTT. As protein: CASSGGVSNSPLHF. The chain recombines TRBV11-1 with TRBJ1-6, with a tentative D call TRBD1 (5 bases). The CDR3 extends over 14 amino acids. In germline, CDR1 is SGHAT, CDR2 FQDESV (reference sequence). Trimming took 5 bases from V and 6 from J, leaving 11 bases between them.

This clone appeared a single time. The rearrangement uses TRBV6-1 and TRBJ2-1; D perhaps matches TRBD2 (5 bases). The CDR3 spans 14 residues. V was trimmed by 5 bases and J by 5 bases, leaving 13 bases between them. Germline V lookup: CDR1 MNHNS, CDR2 SASEGT. Here the CDR3 DNA reads TGTGCCAGCAGTCTCCTAGGAGGAAACAATGAGCAGTTCTTC. As protein: CASSLLGGNNEQFF.

The chain employs TRBV5-6 and TRBJ1-1, with 8 bases that match TRBD1. V lost 4 bases and J lost 3; bases outside the gene matches: 5. Germline V CDR1 and CDR2: SGHDT, YYEEEE. The length of the CDR3 is 14 residues. CDR3 DNA: TGTGCCAGCAGCCGGACAGGGTCGGACACTGAAGCTTTCTTT. This codes for CASSRTGSDTEAFF. Full variable domain (rest looked up from reference TRBV5-6 and TRBJ1-1): DAGVTQSPTHLIKTRGQQVTLRCSPKSGHDTVSWYQQALGQGPQFIFQYYEEEERQRGNFPDRFSGHQFPNYSSELNVNALLLGDSALYLCASSRTGSDTEAFFGQGTRLTVV.

This sequence joins TRBV30 and TRBJ2-7; D call uncertain. Trimming cost V 1 base and J 5 bases, with 6 bases left between them. From germline, CDR1 is GTSNPN and CDR2 SVGIG (reference sequence). The CDR3 covers 11 residues. The CDR3, as DNA: TGTGCCTGGAGTGAAGTGAACGAGCAGTACTTC. Its translation: CAWSEVNEQYF.

On this clone: The sample holds other DNA sequences that translate to the same CDR3. This chain joins TRBV28 and TRBJ2-3; 8 nucleotides align to TRBD1. The ends lost 5 bases at V and 0 bases at J; junction bases unmatched: 4. Germline V gene sequence: CDR1 MDHEN, CDR2 SYDVKM. The CDR3 contains 15 residues. CDR3 protein: CASSRTGSSTDTQYF. The CDR3 nucleotides read TGTGCCAGCAGTCGGACAGGGTCGAGCACAGATACGCAGTATTTT.

This chain connects TRBV6-1 to TRBJ2-2; 7 nucleotides line up with TRBD1. Germline CDR1 MNHNS, CDR2 SASEGT. CDR3 length: 15 amino acids. Trimming cost V 4 bases and J 5 bases; bases outside gene matches: 7. CDR3: CASSASGTATGELFF. DNA of the CDR3: TGTGCCAGCAGTGCCTCCGGGACAGCAACCGGGGAGCTGTTTTTT.

The gene calls are TRBV18 and TRBJ1-6; tentatively, D is TRBD1 (5 bases). Germline CDR1 KGHSH, CDR2 LQKENI. The CDR3 extends over 13 amino acids. Trimming cost V 9 bases and J 7 bases, with 13 bases left between them. In DNA, the CDR3 is TGTGCCAGTGTTCCGGGGCCCAATTCACCCCTCCACTTT. It codes for CASVPGPNSPLHF.

This clone has a single count. The V gene is TRBV9, the J gene TRBJ2-5; 7 bases fit TRBD1. From germline, CDR1 is SGDLS and CDR2 YYNGEE. Losses at the gene ends were 4 bases for V and 4 bases for J; bases not matched to a gene: 10. The CDR3 extends over 15 amino acids. The CDR3 protein is CASSQTGTDLETQYF. For the CDR3, the DNA is TGTGCCAGCAGCCAGACCGGGACAGACCTAGAGACCCAGTACTTC.

This sequence joins TRBV5-4 and TRBJ2-3, with 9 bases that match TRBD2. After removal of 10 bases from V and 4 bases from J, the junction contained 13 bases not matched to a gene. Germline loops: CDR1 SGHNT, CDR2 YYREEE (reference sequence). The CDR3 has 15 amino acids. The chain's CDR3 is CAAHPPLAGADTQYF. CDR3 DNA: TGTGCCGCCCACCCTCCCTTAGCGGGAGCAGATACGCAGTATTTT. Drawing the rest from reference TRBV5-4 and TRBJ2-3, the complete variable domain is ETGVTQSPTHLIKTRGQQVTLRCSSQSGHNTVSWYQQALGQGPQFIFQYYREEENGRGNFPPRFSGLQFPNYSSELNVNALELDDSALYLCAAHPPLAGADTQYFGPGTRLTVL.

The CDR3 nucleotides read TGTGCCAGCAGTTACGAGGGACTAGCTTACGAGCAGTTCTTC. This encodes CASSYEGLAYEQFF. The chain employs TRBV6-6 and TRBJ2-1; 9 nucleotides line up with TRBD2. The CDR3 totals 14 residues. Per germline, CDR1 MNHNY and CDR2 SVGAGI (reference sequence). J was trimmed by 10 bases and V by 2 bases; bases with no gene match: 6.

For this clone: This sample includes further DNA sequences coding for the same CDR3. This chain connects TRBV29-1 to TRBJ2-2, with D perhaps TRBD2 (6 bases). The CDR3 consists of 13 residues. Trimming removed 4 bases at V and 0 bases at J, with 6 bases between. The germline CDR1 and CDR2 sequences are SQVTM and ANQGSEA. This chain's CDR3 is CSVGGANTGELFF. CDR3 sequence (DNA): TGCAGCGTTGGGGGGGCGAACACCGGGGAGCTGTTTTTT.

This clone appeared once. Other DNA sequences in this specimen translate into the identical CDR3. The chain recombines TRBV19 with TRBJ2-3; 9 bases line up with TRBD2. From germline, CDR1 is LNHDA and CDR2 SQIVND (reference sequence). This CDR3 has 15 residues. V gave up 1 base and J gave up 4 bases; unmatched junction bases: 3. CDR3 sequence: CASSIGAGGADTQYF. The CDR3 coding sequence is TGTGCCAGTAGTATAGGAGCGGGGGGCGCAGATACGCAGTATTTT.

CDR3 amino acids: CSVVQLIGVDIQYF. Written as DNA, the CDR3 is TGCAGCGTTGTCCAGTTGATCGGGGTTGACATTCAGTACTTC. The chain joins TRBV29-1 to TRBJ2-4; D perhaps matches TRBD2 (5 bases). Per germline, CDR1 SQVTM and CDR2 ANQGSEA. With 4 bases removed from V and 8 bases from J, the gap between germline ends came to 18 bases. The CDR3 length is 14 residues.

The chain uses TRBV7-6 and TRBJ2-7; D gene uncertain. Looked up from germline, CDR1 is SGHVS and CDR2 is FNYEAQ. Trimming left V 3 bases short and J 2 bases short, with 11 bases between. The CDR3 covers 14 residues. DNA for the CDR3: TGTGCCAGCAGCTTTAAATCGGATACCTACGAGCAGTACTTC. This gives the protein CASSFKSDTYEQYF.

The chain couples TRBV6-4 to TRBJ1-6; 7 bases align to TRBD1. Trimming at V came to 8 bases and at J to 6 bases, leaving 7 bases not matched to a gene. This CDR3 has 14 residues. Germline V gene data show CDR1 as MRHNA and CDR2 as SNTAGT. In nucleotides, the CDR3 is TGTGCCAGCGGACCGGGACAGATTAATTCACCCCTCCACTTT. It specifies CASGPGQINSPLHF.

The genes are TRBV5-1 and TRBJ1-4; D may be TRBD1 (6 bases). Trimming cost V 6 bases and J 8 bases, with 17 bases left between them. This CDR3 contains 14 residues. Germline V gene data show CDR1 as SGHRS and CDR2 as YFSETQ. The CDR3 DNA follows: TGCGCCAGCACCCAACAGGGTCTGGACGAAAAACTGTTTTTT. It specifies CASTQQGLDEKLFF.

This chain links TRBV5-1 with TRBJ2-1, with 11 bases identical to TRBD1. V dropped 2 bases and J dropped 8; count of bases not matched to a gene: 6. Germline V gene data show CDR1 as SGHRS and CDR2 as YFSETQ. The CDR3 loop spans 15 amino acids. CDR3 region: CASSLGQGAVDEQFF. The CDR3 DNA is TGCGCCAGCAGCTTAGGACAGGGGGCAGTGGATGAGCAGTTCTTC.

This chain joins TRBV6-1 and TRBJ1-2; perhaps TRBD1 as D (6 bases). This CDR3 is 14 amino acids long. Germline V gene sequence: CDR1 MNHNS, CDR2 SASEGT. V lost 11 bases and J lost 2, with 18 bases in between. CDR3 DNA sequence: TGTGCCGGAAAACAGGGTAATACAAACTATGGCTACACCTTC. Protein: CAGKQGNTNYGYTF.

The V and J genes are TRBV6-5 and TRBJ2-1; 8 nucleotides agree with TRBD2. The CDR3 spans 14 residues. V was clipped by 7 bases and J by 8 bases; unmatched bases: 10. From germline, CDR1 is MNHEY and CDR2 SVGAGI. The CDR3 sequence: CASKVGLAGDEQFF. In DNA, the CDR3 is TGTGCCAGCAAGGTTGGACTAGCAGGGGATGAGCAGTTCTTC.